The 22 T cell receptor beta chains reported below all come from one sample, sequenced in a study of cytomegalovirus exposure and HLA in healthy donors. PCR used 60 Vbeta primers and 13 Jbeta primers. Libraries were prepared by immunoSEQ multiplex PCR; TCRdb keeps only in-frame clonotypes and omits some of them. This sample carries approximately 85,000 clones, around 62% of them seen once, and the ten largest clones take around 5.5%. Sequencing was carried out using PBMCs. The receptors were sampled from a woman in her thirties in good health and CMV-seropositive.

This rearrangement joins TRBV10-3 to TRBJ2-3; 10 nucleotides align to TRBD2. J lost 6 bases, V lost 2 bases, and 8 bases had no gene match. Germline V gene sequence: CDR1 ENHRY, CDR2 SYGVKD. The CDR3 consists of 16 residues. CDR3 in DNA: TGTGCCATCAGTGAGACGCTAGCGGGGGACTGGGATACGCAGTATTTT. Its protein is CAISETLAGDWDTQYF.

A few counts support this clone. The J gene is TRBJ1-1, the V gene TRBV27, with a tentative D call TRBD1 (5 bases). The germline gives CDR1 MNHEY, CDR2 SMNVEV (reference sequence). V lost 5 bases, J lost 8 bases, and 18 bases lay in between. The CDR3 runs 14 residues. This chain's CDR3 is CASSTYDKGPEAFF. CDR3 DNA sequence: TGTGCCAGCAGTACGTACGATAAGGGGCCCGAAGCTTTCTTT.

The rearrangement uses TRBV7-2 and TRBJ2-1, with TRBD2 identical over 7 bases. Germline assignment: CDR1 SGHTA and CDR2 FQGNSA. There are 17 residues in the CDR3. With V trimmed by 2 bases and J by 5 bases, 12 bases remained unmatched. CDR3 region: CASSLRAGRWGDNEQFF. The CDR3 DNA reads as TGTGCCAGCAGCTTAAGAGCGGGGCGGTGGGGAGACAATGAGCAGTTCTTC.

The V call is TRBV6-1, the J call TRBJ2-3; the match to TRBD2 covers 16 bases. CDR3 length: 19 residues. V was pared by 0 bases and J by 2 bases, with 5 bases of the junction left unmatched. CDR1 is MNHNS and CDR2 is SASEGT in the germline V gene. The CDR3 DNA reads TGTGCCAGCAGTGAAGCCTATGGGACTAGCGGGGGGGCCACAGATACGCAGTATTTT. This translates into CASSEAYGTSGGATDTQYF.

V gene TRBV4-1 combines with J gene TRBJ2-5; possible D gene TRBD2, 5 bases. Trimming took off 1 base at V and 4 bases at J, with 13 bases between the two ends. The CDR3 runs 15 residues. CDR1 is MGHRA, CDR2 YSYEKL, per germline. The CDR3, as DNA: TGCGCCAGCAGCCAAGTCGAAGGAGGCCGAGAGACCCAGTACTTC. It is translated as CASSQVEGGRETQYF.

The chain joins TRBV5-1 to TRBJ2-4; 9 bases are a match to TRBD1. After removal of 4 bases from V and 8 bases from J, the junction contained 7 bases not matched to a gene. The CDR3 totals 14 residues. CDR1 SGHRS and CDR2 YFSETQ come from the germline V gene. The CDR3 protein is CASSPGQGRDIQYF. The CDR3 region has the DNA TGCGCCAGCAGCCCGGGACAGGGTAGGGACATTCAGTACTTC.

The CDR3 here is CASTRGALDEQYF. The CDR3 nucleotides read TGCGCCAGCACACGGGGGGCATTAGACGAGCAGTACTTC. The gene calls are TRBV10-2 and TRBJ2-7; D perhaps matches TRBD2 (7 bases). The germline CDR1 and CDR2 sequences are WSHSY and SAAADI. V dropped 7 bases and J dropped 5 bases, with 15 bases sitting between them. This CDR3 has 13 residues.

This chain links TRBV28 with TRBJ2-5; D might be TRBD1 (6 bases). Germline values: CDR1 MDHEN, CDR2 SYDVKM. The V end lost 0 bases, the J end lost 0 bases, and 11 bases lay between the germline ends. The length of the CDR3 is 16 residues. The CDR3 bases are TGTGCCAGCAGTTTATGGTCCACAGGGAACCAAGAGACCCAGTACTTC. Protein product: CASSLWSTGNQETQYF.

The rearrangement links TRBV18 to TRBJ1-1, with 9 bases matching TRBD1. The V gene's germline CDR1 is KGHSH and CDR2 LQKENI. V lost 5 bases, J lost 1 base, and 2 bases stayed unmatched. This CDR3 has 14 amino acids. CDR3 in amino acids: CASSRQGENTEAFF. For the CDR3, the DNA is TGTGCCAGCTCAAGACAGGGGGAGAACACTGAAGCTTTCTTT.

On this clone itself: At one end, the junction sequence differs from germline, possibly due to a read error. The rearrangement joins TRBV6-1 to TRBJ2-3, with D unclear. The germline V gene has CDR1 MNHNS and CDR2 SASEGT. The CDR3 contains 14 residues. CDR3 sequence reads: CASSEARVTDTQYF. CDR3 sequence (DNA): TGTGCCAGCAGCGAAGCTAGAGTCACAGATACGCAGTATTTT.

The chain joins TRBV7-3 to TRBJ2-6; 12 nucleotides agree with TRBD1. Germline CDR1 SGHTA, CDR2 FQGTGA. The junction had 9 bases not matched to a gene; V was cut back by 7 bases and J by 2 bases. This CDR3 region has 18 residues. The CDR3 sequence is CASTSRGTGGPGANVLTF. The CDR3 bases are TGTGCCAGCACCTCCCGGGGGACAGGGGGCCCTGGGGCCAACGTCCTGACTTTC.

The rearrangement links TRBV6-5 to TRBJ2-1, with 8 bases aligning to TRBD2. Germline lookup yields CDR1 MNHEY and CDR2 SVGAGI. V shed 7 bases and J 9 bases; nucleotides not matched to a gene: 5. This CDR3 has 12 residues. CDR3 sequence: CASTLRGGEQFF. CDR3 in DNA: TGTGCCAGCACTCTACGGGGGGGTGAGCAGTTCTTC.

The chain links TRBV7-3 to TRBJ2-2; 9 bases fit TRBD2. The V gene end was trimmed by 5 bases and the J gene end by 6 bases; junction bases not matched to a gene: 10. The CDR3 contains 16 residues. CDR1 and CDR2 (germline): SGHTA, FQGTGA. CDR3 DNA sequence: TGTGCCAGCAGCGTCACTAGCGGGCGGCCCGCCGGGGAGCTGTTTTTT. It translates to CASSVTSGRPAGELFF.

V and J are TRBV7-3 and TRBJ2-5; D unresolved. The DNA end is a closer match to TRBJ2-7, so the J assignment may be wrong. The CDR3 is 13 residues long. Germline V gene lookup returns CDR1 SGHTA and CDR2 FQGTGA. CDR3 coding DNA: TGTGCCAGCAGCTTAAGTCAGCGCAACGAGCAGTACTTC. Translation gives CASSLSQRNEQYF.

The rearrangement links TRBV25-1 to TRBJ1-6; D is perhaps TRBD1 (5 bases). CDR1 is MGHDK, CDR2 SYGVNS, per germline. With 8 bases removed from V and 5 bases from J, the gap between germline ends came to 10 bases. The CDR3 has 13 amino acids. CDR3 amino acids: CASLGHHNSPLHF. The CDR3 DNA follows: TGTGCCAGCTTAGGACACCATAATTCACCCCTCCACTTT. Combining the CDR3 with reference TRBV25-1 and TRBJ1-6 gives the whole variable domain EADIYQTPRYLVIGTGKKITLECSQTMGHDKMYWYQQDPGMELHLIHYSYGVNSTEKGDLSSESTVSRIRTEHFPLTLESARPSHTSQYLCASLGHHNSPLHFGNGTRLTVT.

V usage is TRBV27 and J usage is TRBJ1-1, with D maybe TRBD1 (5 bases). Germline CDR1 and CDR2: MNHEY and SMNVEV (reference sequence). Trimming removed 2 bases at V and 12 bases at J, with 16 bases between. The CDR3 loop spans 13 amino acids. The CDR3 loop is CASSLGGSSATFF. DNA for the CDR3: TGTGCCAGCAGTTTAGGGGGGTCTAGCGCAACTTTCTTT.

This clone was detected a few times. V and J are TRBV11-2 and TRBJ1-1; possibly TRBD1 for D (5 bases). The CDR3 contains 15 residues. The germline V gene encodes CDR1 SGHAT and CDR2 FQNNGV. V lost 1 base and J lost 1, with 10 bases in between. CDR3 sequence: CASSLGTHKNTEAFF. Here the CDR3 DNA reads TGTGCCAGCAGCTTAGGGACACATAAGAACACTGAAGCTTTCTTT.

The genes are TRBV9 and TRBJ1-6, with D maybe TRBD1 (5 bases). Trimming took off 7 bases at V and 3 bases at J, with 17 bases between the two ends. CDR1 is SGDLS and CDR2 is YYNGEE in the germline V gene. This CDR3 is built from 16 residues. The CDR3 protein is CASRSGGGLYNSPLHF. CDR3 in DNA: TGTGCCAGCCGGAGCGGGGGAGGCCTCTATAATTCACCCCTCCACTTT.

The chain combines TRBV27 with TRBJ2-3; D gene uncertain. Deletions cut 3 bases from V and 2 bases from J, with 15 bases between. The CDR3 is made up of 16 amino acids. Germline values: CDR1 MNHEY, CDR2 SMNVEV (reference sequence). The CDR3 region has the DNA TGTGCCAGCAGTTTGAACCGGGTCCTATTCACAGATACGCAGTATTTT. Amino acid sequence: CASSLNRVLFTDTQYF.

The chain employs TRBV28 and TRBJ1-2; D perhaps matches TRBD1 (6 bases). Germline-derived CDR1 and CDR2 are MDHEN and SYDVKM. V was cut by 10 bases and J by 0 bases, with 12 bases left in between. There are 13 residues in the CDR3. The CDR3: CAITGYPNYGYTF. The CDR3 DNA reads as TGTGCCATTACAGGGTATCCTAACTATGGCTACACCTTC.

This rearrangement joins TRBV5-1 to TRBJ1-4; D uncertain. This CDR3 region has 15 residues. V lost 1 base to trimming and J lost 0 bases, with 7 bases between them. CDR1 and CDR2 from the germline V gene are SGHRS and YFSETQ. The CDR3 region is CASSLSVSTNEKLFF. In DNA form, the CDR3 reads TGCGCCAGCAGCTTGTCGGTCTCAACTAATGAAAAACTGTTTTTT.

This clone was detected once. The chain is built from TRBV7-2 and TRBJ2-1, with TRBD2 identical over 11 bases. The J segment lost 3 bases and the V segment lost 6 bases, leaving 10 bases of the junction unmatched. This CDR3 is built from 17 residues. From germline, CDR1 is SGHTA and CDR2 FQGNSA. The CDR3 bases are TGTGCCAGCAGAGTAACAGTAACTAGCGGGGGCTACAATGAGCAGTTCTTC. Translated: CASRVTVTSGGYNEQFF. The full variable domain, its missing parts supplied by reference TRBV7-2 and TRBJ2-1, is GAGVSQSPSNKVTEKGKDVELRCDPISGHTALYWYRQSLGQGLEFLIYFQGNSAPDKSGLPSDRFSAERTGGSVSTLTIQRTQQEDSAVYLCASRVTVTSGGYNEQFFGPGTRLTVL.